A single T cell receptor beta chain is shown here with its context. This sample was taken from a study of blood T cell repertoires in COVID-19. Profiled with immunoSEQ multiplex PCR; TCRdb holds only in-frame clones, not every one. The sample has approximately 210,000 clones, around 87% seen once; the top ten hold 7.2%. The sequence came from a man aged 30 to 39 in a cohort exposed to, infected with or recovered from COVID-19 (not recorded which). Sequencing was done on a sample of PBMCs or T cells enriched from blood (not recorded which).

As DNA, the CDR3 is TGTGCCAGCAGGTTACAGGGTAGGACCTACGAGCAGTACTTC. Residues: CASRLQGRTYEQYF. The chain has TRBV5-6 and TRBJ2-7; the D gene is possibly TRBD1 (6 bases). The CDR3 extends over 14 amino acids. Germline loops: CDR1 SGHDT, CDR2 YYEEEE. V gave up 5 bases and J gave up 2 bases, with 14 bases separating them.